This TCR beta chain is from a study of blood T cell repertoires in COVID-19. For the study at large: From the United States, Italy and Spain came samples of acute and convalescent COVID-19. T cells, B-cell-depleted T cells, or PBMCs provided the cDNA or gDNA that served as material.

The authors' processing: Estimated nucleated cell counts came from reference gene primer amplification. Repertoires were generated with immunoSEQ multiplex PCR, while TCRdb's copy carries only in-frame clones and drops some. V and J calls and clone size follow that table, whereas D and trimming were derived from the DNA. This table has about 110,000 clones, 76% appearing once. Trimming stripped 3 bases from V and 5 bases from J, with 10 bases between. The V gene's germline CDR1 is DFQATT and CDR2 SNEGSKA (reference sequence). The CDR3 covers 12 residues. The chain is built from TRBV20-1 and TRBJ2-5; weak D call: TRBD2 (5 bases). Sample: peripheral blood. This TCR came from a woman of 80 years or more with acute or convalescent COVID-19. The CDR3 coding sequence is TGCAGTGCTAGTAAGGACTTGGAGACCCAGTACTTC. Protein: CSASKDLETQYF.